What follows describes a single T cell receptor (beta chain). Other DNA variants within this sample encode the same CDR3. Clones were sequenced by immunoSEQ multiplex PCR, and TCRdb holds only the in-frame ones, with some missing. The sample has fewer than 25,000 clones, approximately 85% seen once. The J segment lost 3 bases and the V segment lost 2 bases, leaving 4 bases of the junction unmatched. The CDR3 loop spans 14 amino acids. Germline V gives CDR1 GTSNPN, CDR2 SVGIG (reference sequence). This sample was taken from a study of OX40 agonist ivuxolimab in advanced cancers. The source of this sequence is an adult with an advanced solid tumor such as melanoma, head and neck, liver or kidney cancer. This sequence joins TRBV30 and TRBJ1-5; TRBD1 agrees at 7 bases. Specimen: CD4+ or CD8+ T cells sorted from blood, collected in a trial of the OX40 agonist ivuxolimab. The CDR3 loop is CAWSRTGDNQPQHF. CDR3 DNA: TGTGCCTGGAGTCGTACAGGGGACAATCAGCCCCAGCATTTT. The complete variable domain, with remaining parts taken from reference TRBV30 and TRBJ1-5, reads SQTIHQWPATLVQPVGSPLSLECTVEGTSNPNLYWYRQAAGRGLQLLFYSVGIGQISSEVPQNLSASRPQDRQFILSSKKLLLSDSGFYLCAWSRTGDNQPQHFGDGTRLSIL.